The 8 T cell receptor beta chains listed next were all sequenced from one sample in a study of cytomegalovirus exposure and HLA in healthy donors. Assay: immunoSEQ multiplex PCR; the TCRdb copy retains only in-frame clones and omits some. The data contain approximately 190,000 clones, around 84% of them singletons. Sequencing input: PBMCs. These receptors were obtained from a man between 18 and 35 years old in good health and CMV-seropositive.

The chain is built from TRBV2 and TRBJ1-2; D perhaps matches TRBD1 (6 bases). V was clipped by 4 bases and J by 0 bases, with 9 bases between them. The CDR3 consists of 14 residues. Germline CDR1 reads SNHLY; CDR2 reads FYNNEI. Here the CDR3 reads CASSGRGANYGYTF. The CDR3 DNA reads TGTGCCAGCAGTGGCAGGGGAGCTAACTATGGCTACACCTTC.

This sequence joins TRBV28 and TRBJ2-5; 8 bases are a match to TRBD2. The CDR3 consists of 17 residues. The germline CDR1 and CDR2 sequences are MDHEN and SYDVKM. J was trimmed by 4 bases and V by 5 bases; bases with no gene match: 15. CDR3 sequence: CASSPGAPTLAGETQYF. The CDR3 nucleotides are TGTGCCAGCAGTCCAGGTGCCCCTACTCTAGCGGGAGAGACCCAGTACTTC.

Here the CDR3 reads CASSFPTGDSYEQYF. The DNA for the CDR3 is TGTGCCAGCAGCTTCCCGACAGGCGACTCCTACGAGCAGTACTTC. The chain is built from TRBV5-6 and TRBJ2-7, with D maybe TRBD1 (6 bases). CDR1 and CDR2 from the germline V gene are SGHDT and YYEEEE. The CDR3 is 15 residues long. V was cut by 2 bases and J by 0 bases, with 12 bases left in between.

The chain links TRBV14 to TRBJ2-3, with D possibly matching TRBD2 (5 bases). Germline CDR1 SGHDN, CDR2 FVKESK. The CDR3 has 13 amino acids. Trimming stripped 1 base from V and 5 bases from J, with 7 bases between. The CDR3 bases are TGTGCCAGCAGCCAAGGTCGGGGAGATACGCAGTATTTT. It yields the protein CASSQGRGDTQYF.

CDR3: CASSLSGRRTDTQYF. As DNA, the CDR3 is TGTGCCAGCAGCTTGAGCGGGAGGAGGACAGATACGCAGTATTTT. The chain joins TRBV28 to TRBJ2-3; 9 nucleotides align to TRBD2. CDR1 and CDR2 from the germline V gene are MDHEN and SYDVKM. The CDR3 sequence is 15 residues long. The V segment lost 6 bases and the J segment 3 bases; nucleotides outside the gene matches: 7.

V gene TRBV4-2 combines with J gene TRBJ2-7, with 9 bases matching TRBD2. Germline V gene data show CDR1 as LGHNA and CDR2 as YNFKEQ. V trimming: 0 bases; J trimming: 1 base; junction bases outside the gene matches: 10. The CDR3 runs to 18 residues. The CDR3 region is CASSQDPITSGRSYEQYF. In DNA form, the CDR3 reads TGTGCCAGCAGCCAAGATCCCATAACTAGCGGGCGTTCCTACGAGCAGTACTTC.

The genes are TRBV5-1 and TRBJ2-3, with TRBD1 matching 8 bases. The CDR3 has 17 residues. The trim removed 3 bases at V and 1 base at J, leaving 10 bases unmatched. CDR1 SGHRS and CDR2 YFSETQ come from the germline V gene. This chain's CDR3 is CASSSLRLDRGTDTQYF. The CDR3 coding sequence is TGCGCCAGCAGCTCCTTAAGACTGGACAGGGGCACAGATACGCAGTATTTT.

This clone was detected only once. The V and J genes are TRBV5-1 and TRBJ2-7, with TRBD1 as a possible D gene (6 bases). V was shortened by 6 bases and J by 2 bases, with 15 bases between the two germline ends. CDR3 size: 14 residues. Per the germline V gene, CDR1 is SGHRS and CDR2 is YFSETQ. The CDR3 nucleotides are TGCGCCAGCAAATTCGGACAGCTCCCCTACGAGCAGTACTTC. Protein product: CASKFGQLPYEQYF.